The entry below gives a single TCR beta chain sequence along with its context. Its antigen remains unidentified. It has no much larger one-base neighbor in the sample; base qualities were not kept. Libraries were prepared through the immunoSEQ multiplex PCR assay. The hsTCRB Kit was used according to the manufacturer's protocol to amplify rearranged TCR beta chain sequences. Sequencing of TCRB libraries was carried out on an Illumina MiSeq. The original methods were these. The proprietary platform of the kit vendor was used for demultiplexing, trimming and gene mapping. Entries here come from immuneACCESS through TCRdb and include only in-frame sequences with V and J called. Some clones fail to appear in such tables; in the studies checked, an unresolved V gene covers under half of the shortfall, and the cause of the remainder is unknown. The V and J calls and clone size come from that table; D and trimming were worked out from the DNA. This sample lists tens of thousands of clones; 80% were detected once. The leading ten clones occupy approximately 3.2% of the sample.

This specimen's time point label, per the study, means: week 35, safety follow-up. A 20-mer mutant IDH1 peptide at 300 micrograms in Montanide made up each vaccine dose, which was injected subcutaneously together with topical imiquimod. Patients were given eight vaccinations, in weeks 1, 3, 5, 7, 11, 15, 19 and 23, which matched visits V03 through V10. The donors had newly diagnosed IDH1-mutant astrocytomas of WHO grade 3 or 4 that showed loss of nuclear ATRX. The samples were drawn from NOA16, a multicentre, single-arm, open-label phase I trial in Germany that tested a mutant IDH1 peptide vaccine in humans for the first time. Genomic DNA for TCRB sequencing was isolated from EDTA blood with the DNeasy Blood and Tissue Kit. The data derive from a study of a mutant IDH1 vaccine in newly diagnosed glioma (dated by TCRdb to 2020 to 2023). For context, the study as a whole: Vaccination began 4-6 weeks after radiotherapy alone, or alongside temozolomide cycles in the chemotherapy-containing groups. Of the approximately 33 patients who were treated, approximately 60% were male and around 40% were female, and the mean age was around 41 years. Prior to enrollment, patients had been given standard therapy consisting of radiotherapy alone, temozolomide alone, or radiochemotherapy with temozolomide, with the combination given to most patients. The week-35 safety follow-up took place at visit V12, and the week-47 end of study took place at visit V13. Peripheral blood was drawn at six visits: V03 (baseline), V05, V07, V10, V12 and V13. Longitudinal TCRB deep sequencing was performed for 25 to 30 treated patients wherever samples were available for exploratory analyses.

The CDR3 has 15 amino acids, counting the end cysteine and phenylalanine. The sequence is cut down to CDR3 DNA, 45 bases in frame from base 1. The germline V gene gives CDR1 as MDHEN and CDR2 as SYDVKM. Trimming removed 6 bases from V and 4 bases from J; the gene matches leave 10 bases unexplained. Results the study describes overall, beyond this receptor: According to the authors, sample limitations meant that analyses of patient blood samples could not be reproduced. Changes in the top peripheral T cell clonotypes picked up by TCRB sequencing did not appear to be linked to pseudoprogression. Availability determined which PBMC samples were chosen for TCRB deep sequencing. Immune responses induced by the vaccine were seen in roughly 95% of patients across multiple MHC alleles.

Sequenced material: PBMCs, taken from a glioma patient whose treatment included an IDH1 peptide vaccine. The source is a man aged 40-49 years with glioma. Some clones in this sample may be carry-over from other donors' samples. Recombination linked TRBV28 to TRBJ2-7, with 9 middle bases fitting TRBD1. The bases are TGTGCCAGCAGCTGGAAGGGACAGGGATGGTACGAGCAGTACTTC. Its protein product is CASSWKGQGWYEQYF.